This is a list of T cell receptor beta chains from one sample in a study of T-cell memory formation after mild COVID-19. TCRdb re-derived calls from the 5' RACE reads in MiXCR, one entry per CDR3 protein. The table includes roughly 400,000 distinct CDR3 sequences, 24% detected once. Sequencing was carried out using PBMCs or a T cell subset sorted from them (not recorded which). The source of these receptors is an adult woman who had mild COVID-19 (a few samples of this study predate the infection). Cell type and time point are not known. Both conserved end residues are part of each CDR3. The D gene is left open where the match is weak. Not every row has a clone size; where given, it reads once, few, many or a size class.

>-|TRBV20-1|few|TRBJ1-2
CSARPQGNYGYTF
TGCAGTGCTAGGCCCCAGGGAAACTATGGCTACACCTTC
>-|TRBV27|few|TRBJ1-2
CASSFYPDGANYGYTF
TGTGCCAGCAGTTTTTATCCTGACGGTGCTAACTATGGCTACACCTTC
>TRBD2|TRBV10-3|few|TRBJ2-7
CAISTAGLDPYEQYF
TGTGCCATCAGTACGGCGGGACTAGATCCCTACGAGCAGTACTTC
>-|TRBV2|-|TRBJ2-5
CASTKGETQYF
TGTGCCAGCACTAAGGGGGAGACCCAGTACTTC
>TRBD1|TRBV6-5|once|TRBJ2-7
CASSKPGQGAVEQYF
TGTGCCAGCAGCAAACCGGGACAGGGGGCTGTCGAGCAGTACTTC
>-|TRBV29-1|-|TRBJ2-3
CSVSGTPTDTQYF
TGCAGCGTTTCTGGGACTCCCACAGATACGCAGTATTTT
>-|TRBV7-2|-|TRBJ2-7
CASSFLDEQYF
TGTGCCAGCAGCTTCCTAGACGAGCAGTACTTC
>-|TRBV4-1|-|TRBJ2-4
CASSREGNIQYF
TGCGCCAGCAGCCGAGAGGGGAACATTCAGTACTTC
>-|TRBV14|-|TRBJ2-7
CASSSVRAYEQYF
TGTGCCAGCAGCTCCGTTAGAGCCTACGAGCAGTACTTC
>-|TRBV15|-|TRBJ2-7
CATSRETDEQYF
TGTGCCACCAGCAGAGAGACAGACGAGCAGTACTTC
>-|TRBV6-1|-|TRBJ1-3
CASSEFIGNTIYF
TGTGCCAGCAGTGAATTCATTGGAAACACCATATATTTT
>-|TRBV6-1|-|TRBJ1-6
CASSESVYNSPLHF
TGTGCCAGCAGTGAATCCGTCTATAATTCACCCCTCCACTTT
>-|TRBV5-6|few|TRBJ2-3
CASRSGLFTDTQYF
TGTGCCAGCAGGTCGGGACTTTTCACAGATACGCAGTATTTT
>TRBD2|TRBV6-2/TRBV6-3|few|TRBJ2-1
CASSYLAGGGDEQFF
TGTGCCAGCAGTTACTTAGCGGGAGGGGGGGATGAGCAGTTCTTC
>TRBD1|TRBV6-5|-|TRBJ2-1
CASSRDRGRRNEQFF
TGTGCCAGCAGTCGAGACAGGGGGCGACGGAATGAGCAGTTCTTC
>TRBD1|TRBV11-2|few|TRBJ2-7
CASSLGDRGRSEQYF
TGTGCCAGCAGCTTGGGGGACAGGGGGCGATCCGAGCAGTACTTC
>TRBD1|TRBV5-6|-|TRBJ1-4
CASSRDRGSANEKLFF
TGTGCCAGCAGCCGGGACAGGGGTTCGGCTAATGAAAAACTGTTTTTT
>-|TRBV20-1|few|TRBJ1-5
CSASGQIYQPQHF
TGCAGTGCTAGCGGACAGATTTATCAGCCCCAGCATTTT
>-|TRBV7-3|-|TRBJ2-1
CASSHSRGGGNYNEQFF
TGTGCCAGCAGCCATAGTAGGGGAGGGGGGAACTACAATGAGCAGTTCTTC
>-|TRBV24-1|few|TRBJ2-3
CATSDLRGGITDTQYF
TGTGCCACCAGTGATTTGCGAGGGGGGATCACAGATACGCAGTATTTT
>-|TRBV20-1|-|TRBJ1-2
CSARDGPEGYTF
TGCAGTGCTAGAGACGGCCCCGAGGGCTACACCTTC
>-|TRBV4-2|few|TRBJ2-3
CASSRGGADSTDTQYF
TGTGCCAGCAGCCGAGGGGGAGCTGATAGCACAGATACGCAGTATTTT
>-|TRBV24-1|-|TRBJ2-7
CATSDHRDVSYEQYF
TGTGCCACCAGTGATCACCGGGACGTTTCGTACGAGCAGTACTTC
>TRBD1|TRBV6-5|-|TRBJ2-7
CASSYPDREFSYEQYF
TGTGCCAGCAGTTACCCTGACAGGGAATTCTCCTACGAGCAGTACTTC
>TRBD1|TRBV24-1|-|TRBJ2-5
CATSDPGQTKRTQYF
TGTGCCACCAGTGACCCGGGACAGACTAAGAGGACCCAGTACTTC
>-|TRBV6-6|many|TRBJ2-1
CASSNGGRGAYNEQFF
TGTGCCAGCAGCAACGGGGGACGGGGAGCTTACAATGAGCAGTTCTTC
>-|TRBV12-3/TRBV12-4|few|TRBJ2-2
CASTGIGNTGELFF
TGTGCCAGCACGGGGATTGGGAACACCGGGGAGCTGTTTTTT
>-|TRBV3-1|-|TRBJ1-1
CASSQESLNTEAFF
TGTGCCAGCAGCCAAGAATCCCTGAACACTGAAGCTTTCTTT
>-|TRBV7-2|few|TRBJ2-7
CASSSRGYPSYEQYF
TGTGCCAGCAGCTCCCGGGGGTACCCCTCCTACGAGCAGTACTTC
>-|TRBV12-3/TRBV12-4|many|TRBJ2-7
CASKKAYEQYF
TGTGCCAGCAAGAAGGCCTACGAGCAGTACTTC
>-|TRBV5-1|-|TRBJ2-1
CASSLLGQSNNEQFF
TGCGCCAGCAGCCTCTTGGGACAAAGTAACAATGAGCAGTTCTTC
>-|TRBV7-9|few|TRBJ2-3
CASSNQGTSSLHTQYF
TGTGCCAGCAGCAACCAGGGGACCTCTTCTCTGCATACGCAGTATTTT
>TRBD1|TRBV4-2|-|TRBJ1-4
CASRGTDRANEKLFF
TGTGCCAGCAGGGGAACGGACAGGGCGAATGAAAAACTGTTTTTT
>-|TRBV5-1|many|TRBJ2-3
CASSLGDTTDTQYF
TGCGCCAGCAGCTTGGGGGACACCACAGATACGCAGTATTTT
>-|TRBV25-1|-|TRBJ2-7
CASSGGQRGILYF
TGTGCCAGCAGTGGGGGGCAGAGGGGTATTCTGTACTTC
>TRBD1|TRBV6-5|-|TRBJ1-2
CASSYGTGNYGYTF
TGTGCCAGCAGTTATGGGACAGGGAACTATGGCTACACCTTC
>TRBD2|TRBV20-1|many|TRBJ2-7
CSARLADHEQYF
TGCAGTGCTAGACTAGCGGACCACGAGCAGTACTTC
>TRBD2|TRBV29-1|few|TRBJ2-3
CSVLSREGRDTQYF
TGCAGCGTTCTGTCGCGGGAGGGCAGAGATACGCAGTATTTT
>TRBD1|TRBV24-1|once|TRBJ2-7
CATSPGTGFYEQYF
TGTGCCACCAGTCCCGGGACAGGGTTCTACGAGCAGTACTTC
>-|TRBV29-1|-|TRBJ1-5
CSVTDRGGQPQHF
TGCAGCGTGACCGACAGAGGGGGACAGCCCCAGCATTTT
>TRBD2|TRBV5-6|many|TRBJ2-1
CASSSLAGSTKEQFF
TGTGCCAGCAGCTCACTAGCGGGGTCCACAAAGGAGCAGTTCTTC
>TRBD1|TRBV5-3|-|TRBJ2-1
CARSLDRGACSNYNEQFF
TGTGCCAGAAGCTTGGACAGGGGAGCCTGTTCCAACTACAATGAGCAGTTCTTC
>-|TRBV20-1|-|TRBJ2-7
CSARVQGRASYEQYF
TGCAGTGCTAGAGTTCAGGGGAGGGCCTCCTACGAGCAGTACTTC
>TRBD2|TRBV19|-|TRBJ2-5
CASTRALGGQETQYF
TGTGCCAGTACTAGAGCCTTGGGGGGGCAAGAGACCCAGTACTTC
>TRBD1|TRBV7-9|-|TRBJ2-3
CASSLAQYRGASTRDTQYF
TGTGCCAGCAGCTTAGCCCAGTACAGGGGTGCCTCAACAAGAGATACGCAGTATTTT
>TRBD2|TRBV5-6|few|TRBJ2-2
CASSLELAGRYTGELFF
TGTGCCAGCAGCTTGGAGCTAGCGGGGAGATATACCGGGGAGCTGTTTTTT
>-|TRBV7-8|-|TRBJ2-6
CASSPDRANVLTF
TGTGCCAGCAGCCCTGACAGGGCCAACGTCCTGACTTTC
>TRBD1|TRBV7-2|-|TRBJ1-1
CASSLTPTTGGTEAFF
TGTGCCAGCAGCCTCACCCCGACGACAGGGGGCACTGAAGCTTTCTTT
>TRBD1|TRBV19|-|TRBJ2-2
CASRRTGGVAGELFF
TGTGCCAGTAGAAGGACAGGGGGAGTGGCCGGGGAGCTGTTTTTT